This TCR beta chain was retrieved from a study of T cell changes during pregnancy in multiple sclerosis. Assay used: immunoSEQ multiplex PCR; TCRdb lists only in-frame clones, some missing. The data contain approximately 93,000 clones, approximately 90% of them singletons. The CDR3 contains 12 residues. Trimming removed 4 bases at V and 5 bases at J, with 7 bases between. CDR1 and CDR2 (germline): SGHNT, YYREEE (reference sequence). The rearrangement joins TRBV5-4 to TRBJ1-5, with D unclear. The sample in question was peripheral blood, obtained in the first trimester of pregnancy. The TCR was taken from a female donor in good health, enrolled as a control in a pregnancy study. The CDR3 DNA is TGTGCCAGCAGCGTTGGAGATCAGCCCCAGCATTTT. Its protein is CASSVGDQPQHF.